One sample yielded the 14 T cell receptor beta chains listed below, sequenced in a study of blood T cells in healthy people across ages. Primers used in a second PCR of about 6 to 12 cycles were a sample-barcoded 5' primer and a J-beta primer mix. TCRdb reprocessed the 5' RACE reads via MiXCR and lists one record per CDR3 protein. Of 600,000 to 1,000,000 distinct CDR3 sequences in the sample, around a quarter were seen once. A further study also used this sample, focusing on T cells of mothers and their children.

The sequencing input was blood. The receptors shown here come from a boy younger than 18 in good health.

The sample holds a few counts of this clonotype. This chain links TRBV14 with TRBJ1-2, with no clear D. The CDR3 runs 17 residues. Germline CDR1 reads SGHDN; CDR2 reads FVKESK. V was clipped by 0 bases and J by 8 bases, with 22 bases between them. CDR3 protein: CASSQDRVQSKFGGYTF. The CDR3 bases are TGTGCCAGCAGCCAAGATCGGGTACAGTCTAAGTTCGGGGGCTACACCTTC.

The rearrangement links TRBV20-1 to TRBJ2-1, with TRBD2 as a possible D gene (6 bases). Germline-derived CDR1 and CDR2 are DFQATT and SNEGSKA (reference sequence). Trimming removed 4 bases from V and 1 base from J, with 17 bases in between. This CDR3 has 16 residues. The CDR3 DNA follows: TGCAGTGCTACCCCCGGGAGAGCGCTGTCCTACAATGAGCAGTTCTTC. Protein product: CSATPGRALSYNEQFF.

This rearrangement joins TRBV28 to TRBJ2-1; possibly TRBD1 or TRBD2 for D (5 bases each). The J call may be mistaken, given a closer DNA end match to TRBJ2-7. This CDR3 comprises 12 residues. Germline V gene sequence: CDR1 MDHEN, CDR2 SYDVKM. The CDR3 DNA sequence: TGTGCCAGCAGTTGGGGGTTGTACGAGCAGTACTTC. Amino acid sequence: CASSWGLYEQYF.

This rearrangement joins TRBV5-1 to TRBJ1-4; D might be TRBD1 (5 bases). Looked up from germline, CDR1 is SGHRS and CDR2 is YFSETQ. The CDR3 runs 15 residues. The V gene lost 0 bases and the J gene lost 3 bases, with 9 bases spanning the gap. CDR3: CASSLEGSANEKLFF. In DNA, the CDR3 is TGCGCCAGCAGCTTGGAGGGGAGTGCTAATGAAAAACTGTTTTTT.

This clonotype was counted only a few times. The chain combines TRBV9 with TRBJ1-2, with 8 nucleotides matching TRBD1. V trimming: 2 bases; J trimming: 3 bases; junction bases outside the gene matches: 3. The length of the CDR3 is 14 residues. Germline V gives CDR1 SGDLS, CDR2 YYNGEE. The CDR3 DNA reads TGTGCCAGCAGCGTCGGACAGGGTGACTATGGCTACACCTTC. It is translated as CASSVGQGDYGYTF.

A few counts support this clonotype. The chain couples TRBV4-1 to TRBJ2-5; possibly TRBD2 for D (5 bases). Judging by the DNA end, TRBJ2-7 fits better; the J call may be wrong. CDR3 length: 15 amino acids. Germline V gives CDR1 MGHRA, CDR2 YSYEKL. CDR3 DNA: TGCGCCAGCAGCCAAGGCTTGGGTAGCGCCTACGAGCAGTACTTC. Translating it yields CASSQGLGSAYEQYF.

The chain uses TRBV12-3 or TRBV12-4 and TRBJ2-2; the match to TRBD2 covers 7 bases. V was clipped by 5 bases and J by 6 bases; unmatched bases: 12. The CDR3 is made up of 16 amino acids. CDR3 nucleotide sequence: TGTGCCAGCAGTCCGGGCCGGGAGGTTTGGGCCGGGGAGCTGTTTTTT. This codes for CASSPGREVWAGELFF.

V is TRBV20-1 and J is TRBJ2-6, with D maybe TRBD1 (5 bases). Germline V gene lookup returns CDR1 DFQATT and CDR2 SNEGSKA (reference sequence). Trimming removed 3 bases from V and 2 bases from J, with 14 bases in between. This CDR3 has 16 amino acids. As DNA, the CDR3 is TGCAGTGCTAGGACCCGGACAAGTACTGGGGCCAACGTCCTGACTTTC. It is translated as CSARTRTSTGANVLTF.

This chain links TRBV27 with TRBJ1-1; TRBD1 agrees at 8 bases. V trimming: 5 bases; J trimming: 4 bases; junction bases outside the gene matches: 6. The CDR3 covers 14 residues. Germline CDR1 is MNHEY and CDR2 is SMNVEV (reference sequence). In DNA form, the CDR3 reads TGTGCCAGCAGTCTACAGGGGGGAATCACTGAAGCTTTCTTT. Its protein is CASSLQGGITEAFF.

This clonotype was observed at least ten times. V usage is TRBV10-3 and J usage is TRBJ2-4; 10 positions agree with TRBD2. There are 14 residues in the CDR3. The trim removed 2 bases at V and 8 bases at J, leaving 3 bases unmatched. CDR1 is ENHRY and CDR2 is SYGVKD in the germline V gene. DNA of the CDR3: TGTGCCATCAGTGAGGTTCTAGCGGGAGACATTCAGTACTTC. It specifies CAISEVLAGDIQYF.

In this sample, this clonotype turned up a few times. The V and J genes are TRBV15 and TRBJ2-3; 8 bases align to TRBD2. Germline V CDR1 and CDR2: LNHNV, YYDKDF (reference sequence). Trimming removed 4 bases from V and 4 bases from J; junction bases left unmatched: 7. The CDR3 extends over 15 amino acids. The CDR3 region has the DNA TGTGCCACCAGCACTGAAGCGGGAGCGGCAGATACGCAGTATTTT. It yields the protein CATSTEAGAADTQYF.

The sample holds a few counts of this clonotype. The chain carries TRBV11-2 and TRBJ2-3; 14 bases fit TRBD2. CDR3 length: 16 amino acids. CDR1 and CDR2 from the germline V gene are SGHAT and FQNNGV. V lost 5 bases, J lost 6 bases, and 7 bases stayed unmatched. The CDR3 region has the DNA TGTGCCAGCAGCCAACGACTAGCGGGAGGGCCGGATACGCAGTATTTT. Its translation: CASSQRLAGGPDTQYF.

This clonotype was found once. The rearrangement joins TRBV20-1 to TRBJ1-2, with TRBD1 matching 7 bases. This CDR3 has 14 residues. Germline-derived CDR1 and CDR2 are DFQATT and SNEGSKA (reference sequence). Germline trimming cut 3 bases from V and 6 bases from J; bases unmatched to any gene: 10. CDR3 DNA sequence: TGCAGTGCTAGGTCAGGCAGGGGGTTTGATGGCTACACCTTC. It codes for CSARSGRGFDGYTF.

Details on this clonotype: A read error may explain this, as a much larger clone is one base away. CDR3 in amino acids: CASNVQETQYF. The CDR3 region has the DNA TGTGCCAGCAACGTCCAAGAGACCCAGTACTTC. V is TRBV2 and J is TRBJ2-5; no clear D gene. The CDR3 is made up of 11 amino acids. Per germline, CDR1 SNHLY and CDR2 FYNNEI. V shed 7 bases and J shed 1 base, with 4 bases lying between them.